This T cell receptor (beta chain) was sequenced in a study of blood T cell repertoires in COVID-19. CDR1 and CDR2 (germline): MNHEY, SVGAGI. J gave up 5 bases and V 4 bases, and 5 bases lay outside the gene matches. CDR3 length equals 15 residues. This clone showed up many times. In the authors' methods: How many nucleated cells were present was estimated from reference gene primer amplification. Sequencing used immunoSEQ multiplex PCR; TCRdb keeps in-frame clones, though not all of them. V, J and clone size reflect that table, while D and trimming were determined from the DNA. The sample yields 350,000 to 500,000 clones, 70% to 90% seen once.

Sequencing input: PBMCs or T cells enriched from blood (not recorded which). The TCR sequence derives from a woman aged 18-29 years who had been exposed to COVID-19. The chain employs TRBV6-5 and TRBJ1-6; TRBD1 matches 7 bases. As DNA, the CDR3 is TGTGCCAGCAGTTTAAACAGGGGTGATAATTCACCCCTCCACTTT. This encodes CASSLNRGDNSPLHF.